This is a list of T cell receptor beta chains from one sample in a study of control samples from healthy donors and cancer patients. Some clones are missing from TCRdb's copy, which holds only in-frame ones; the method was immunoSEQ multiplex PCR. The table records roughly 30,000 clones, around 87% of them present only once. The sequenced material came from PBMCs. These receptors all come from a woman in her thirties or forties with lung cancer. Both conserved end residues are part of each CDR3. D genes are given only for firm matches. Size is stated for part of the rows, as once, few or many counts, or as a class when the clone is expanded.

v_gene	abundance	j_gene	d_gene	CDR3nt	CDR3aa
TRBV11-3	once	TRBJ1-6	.	TGTGCCAGCAGCTTACGTCGGCGGGATAATTCACCCCTCCACTTT	CASSLRRRDNSPLHF
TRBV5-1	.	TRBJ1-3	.	TGCGCCAGCAGCTTGGAAGCAGGTGCCCGTAGAAACACCATATATTTT	CASSLEAGARRNTIYF
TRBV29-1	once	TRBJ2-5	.	TGCAGCGTTGCTGAACAGAAAGAGACCCAGTACTTC	CSVAEQKETQYF
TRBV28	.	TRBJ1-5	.	TGTGCCAGCAGGAGTGGAGACTATAGCAATCAGCCCCAGCATTTT	CASRSGDYSNQPQHF
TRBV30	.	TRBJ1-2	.	TGTGCCTGGAGTCTCGGGGTCAGTGGCTACACCTTC	CAWSLGVSGYTF
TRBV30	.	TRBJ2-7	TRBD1	TGTGCCTGGAGTGACAGGGGATGGCAGTACTTC	CAWSDRGWQYF
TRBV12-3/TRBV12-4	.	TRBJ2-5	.	TGTGCCAGCAGTTTAGGGGTGGAGACCCAGTACTTC	CASSLGVETQYF
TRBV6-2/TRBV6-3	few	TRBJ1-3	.	TGTGCCAGCAGTTACAGTGAGGCTGGAAACACCATATATTTT	CASSYSEAGNTIYF
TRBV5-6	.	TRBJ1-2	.	TGTGCCAGCAGCTTCGGCGGACCCTATGGCTACACCTTC	CASSFGGPYGYTF
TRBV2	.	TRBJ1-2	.	TGTGCCATCCCTGGGGTGGGTCACCGCCATGGCTACACCTTC	CAIPGVGHRHGYTF
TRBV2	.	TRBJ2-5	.	TGTGCCAGCAGTGGTCCAGGGGGACTCTCCGAGACCCAGTACTTC	CASSGPGGLSETQYF
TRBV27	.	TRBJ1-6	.	TGTGCCAGCAGAACCACCCGGGCAGGGAAAAATTCACCCCTCCACTTT	CASRTTRAGKNSPLHF
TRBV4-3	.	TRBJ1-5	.	TGCGCCAGCAGCCCCGATACCGGGGATCGTCAGCCCCAGCATTTT	CASSPDTGDRQPQHF
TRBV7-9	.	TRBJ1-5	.	TGTGCCAGCAGCTTAGACAATCAGCCCCAGCATTTT	CASSLDNQPQHF
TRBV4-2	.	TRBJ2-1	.	TGTGCCAGCAGCCAACCATCCGGCCGCAGAAGCGGGTCGGAGTACAATGAGCAGTTCTTC	CASSQPSGRRSGSEYNEQFF
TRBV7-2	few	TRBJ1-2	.	TGTGCCAGCAGCTTAGCGCGGAGACAAACCTATGGCTACACCTTC	CASSLARRQTYGYTF
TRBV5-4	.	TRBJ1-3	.	TGTGCCAGCAGCTTTGAGGGGACCCGCTCTGGAAACACCATATATTTT	CASSFEGTRSGNTIYF
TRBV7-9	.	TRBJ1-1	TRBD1	TGTGCCAGCGGGGGACAGGGGGACACTGAAGCTTTCTTT	CASGGQGDTEAFF
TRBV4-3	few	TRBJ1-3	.	TGCGCCAGCAGCCGCTCCTCTGGAAACACCATATATTTT	CASSRSSGNTIYF
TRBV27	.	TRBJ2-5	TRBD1	TGTGCCAGCAGTTTATCGCGGGACAGGGCCCAGACCCAGTACTTC	CASSLSRDRAQTQYF
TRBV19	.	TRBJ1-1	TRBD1	TGTGCCAGTAGTATTTTACAGGGGTTCACTGAAGCTTTCTTT	CASSILQGFTEAFF
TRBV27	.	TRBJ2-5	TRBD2	TGTGACGTAGCGGGGGAGACCCAGTACTTC	CDVAGETQYF
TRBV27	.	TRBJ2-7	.	TGTGCCAGCAGTTCACAGGGATTAAAGCAGTACTTC	CASSSQGLKQYF
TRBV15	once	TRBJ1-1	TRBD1	TGTGCCACCAGCAGGGACCTAGGCAGGGGGATGACTGAAGCTTTCTTT	CATSRDLGRGMTEAFF
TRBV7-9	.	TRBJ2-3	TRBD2	TGTGCCAGCAGCTTAGGGGGGACTAGCGGTTTCACAGATACGCAGTATTTT	CASSLGGTSGFTDTQYF
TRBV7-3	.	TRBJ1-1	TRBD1	TGTGCCAGCAGCCCAGGGGGGCCGAACACTGAAGCTTTCTTT	CASSPGGPNTEAFF
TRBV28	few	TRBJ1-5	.	TGTGCCAGCTCATCTTCGACCCAGCATTTT	CASSSSTQHF
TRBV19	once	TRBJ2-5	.	TGTGCCAGTAGCGGGACGGAGACCCAGTACTTC	CASSGTETQYF
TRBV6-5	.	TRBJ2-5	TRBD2	TGTGCCAGCGCCTGGACTAGCGGAGAGCAAGAGACCCAGTACTTC	CASAWTSGEQETQYF
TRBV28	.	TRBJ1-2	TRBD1	TGTGCCAGCAGCCCCGCCGGGACAGGGGCTGTCGGCTACACCTTC	CASSPAGTGAVGYTF
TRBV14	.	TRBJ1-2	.	TGTGCCAGCAGCTTGGGAGAGGGTCACTATGGCTACACCTTC	CASSLGEGHYGYTF
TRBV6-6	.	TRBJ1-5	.	TGTGCCAGCAGTTACGAGGGGGGGGGCCCTGCTAAGCCCCAGCATTTT	CASSYEGGGPAKPQHF
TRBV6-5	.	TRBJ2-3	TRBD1	TGTGCCAGCAGCACCGGGACAGGGGGCACAGATACGCAGTATTTT	CASSTGTGGTDTQYF
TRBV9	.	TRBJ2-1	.	TGTGCCAGCAGCGTAGACGCTCTGACCACATCTATCCTCTTC	CASSVDALTTSILF
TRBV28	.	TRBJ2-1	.	TGTGCCAGCAGCCTGACAGGGGACTACTCCTACAATGAGCAGTTCTTC	CASSLTGDYSYNEQFF
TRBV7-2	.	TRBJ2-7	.	TGTGCCAGCAGCTTAACGGGGAGCTCCTACGAGCAGTACTTC	CASSLTGSSYEQYF
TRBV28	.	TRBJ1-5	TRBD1	TGTGCCAGCAGTCCCGGGACAGGGCGGCCCCAGCATTTT	CASSPGTGRPQHF
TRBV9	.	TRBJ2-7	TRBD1	TGTGCCAGCAGCGTTGGGACAGGGGGTCCCTACGAGCAGTACTTC	CASSVGTGGPYEQYF
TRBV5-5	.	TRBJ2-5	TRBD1	TGTGCCAGCAGCTCCCGACAGGGACAAGAGACCCAGTACTTC	CASSSRQGQETQYF
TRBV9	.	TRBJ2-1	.	TGTGCCAGCAGCCCCGGGGGCCTGGTTTACAATGAGCAGTTCTTC	CASSPGGLVYNEQFF
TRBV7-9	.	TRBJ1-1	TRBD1	TGTGCCAGCAGCTTAGATTACCGGGACAGGGATGGAACTGAAGCTTTCTTT	CASSLDYRDRDGTEAFF
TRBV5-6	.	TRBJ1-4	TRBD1	TGTGCCAGCAGCGTAGGGGGCCGAACTAATGAAAAACTGTTTTTT	CASSVGGRTNEKLFF
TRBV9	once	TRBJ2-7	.	TGTGCCAGCAGCCCGACGCTGGGGGGGCCCTCCGAGCAGTACTTC	CASSPTLGGPSEQYF